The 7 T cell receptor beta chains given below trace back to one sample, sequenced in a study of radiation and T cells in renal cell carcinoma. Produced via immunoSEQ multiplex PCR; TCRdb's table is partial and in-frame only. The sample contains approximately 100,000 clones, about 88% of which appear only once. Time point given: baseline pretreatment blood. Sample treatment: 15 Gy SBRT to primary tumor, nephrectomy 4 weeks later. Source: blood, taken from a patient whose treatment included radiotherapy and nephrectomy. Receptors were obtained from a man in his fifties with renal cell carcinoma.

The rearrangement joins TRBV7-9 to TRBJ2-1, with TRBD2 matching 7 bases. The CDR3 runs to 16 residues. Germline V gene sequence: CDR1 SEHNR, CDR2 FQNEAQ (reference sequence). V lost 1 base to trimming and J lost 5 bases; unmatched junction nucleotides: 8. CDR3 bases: TGTGCCAGCAGCTTAGGAAAAGCGGGATCAAACAATGAGCAGTTCTTC. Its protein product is CASSLGKAGSNNEQFF.

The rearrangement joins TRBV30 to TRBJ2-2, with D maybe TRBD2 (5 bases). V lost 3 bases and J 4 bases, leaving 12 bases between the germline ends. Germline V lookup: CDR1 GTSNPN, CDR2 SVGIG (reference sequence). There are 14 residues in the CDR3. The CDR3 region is CAWSNEGSTGELFF. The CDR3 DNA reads TGTGCCTGGAGCAACGAGGGTTCCACCGGGGAGCTGTTTTTT.

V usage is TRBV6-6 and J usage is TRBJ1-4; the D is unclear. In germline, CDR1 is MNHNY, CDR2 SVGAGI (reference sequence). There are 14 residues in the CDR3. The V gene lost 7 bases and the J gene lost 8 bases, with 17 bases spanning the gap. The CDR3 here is CASILDTTGEKLFF. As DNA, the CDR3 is TGTGCCAGCATTCTCGACACGACGGGAGAAAAACTGTTTTTT.

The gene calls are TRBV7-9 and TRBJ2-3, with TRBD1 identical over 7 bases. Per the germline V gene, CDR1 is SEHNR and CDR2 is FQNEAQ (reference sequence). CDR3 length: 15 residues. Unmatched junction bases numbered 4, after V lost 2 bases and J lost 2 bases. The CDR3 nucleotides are TGTGCCAGCAGCTTACTGGGACAGAACACAGATACGCAGTATTTT. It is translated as CASSLLGQNTDTQYF.

CDR3 in amino acids: CAISVGQNNQPQHF. DNA of the CDR3: TGTGCCATCAGTGTAGGGCAGAACAATCAGCCCCAGCATTTT. The chain links TRBV10-3 to TRBJ1-5; D uncertain. Trimming removed 4 bases at V and 3 bases at J, with 10 bases between. The CDR3 has 14 residues. In germline, CDR1 is ENHRY, CDR2 SYGVKD.

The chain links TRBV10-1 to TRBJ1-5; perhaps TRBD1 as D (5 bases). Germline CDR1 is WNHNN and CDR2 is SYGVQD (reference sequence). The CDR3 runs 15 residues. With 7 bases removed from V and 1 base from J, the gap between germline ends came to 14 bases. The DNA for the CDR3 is TGCGCCAGCACGACGGGGGGAACGAGCAATCAGCCCCAGCATTTT. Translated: CASTTGGTSNQPQHF.

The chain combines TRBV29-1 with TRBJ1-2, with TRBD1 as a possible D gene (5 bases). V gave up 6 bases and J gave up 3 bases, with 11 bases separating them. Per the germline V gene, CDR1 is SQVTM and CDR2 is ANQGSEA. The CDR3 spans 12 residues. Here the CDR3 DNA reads TGCAGCGTGGGGGATGGCGACTATGGCTACACCTTC. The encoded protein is CSVGDGDYGYTF.